The 2 T cell receptor beta chains reported below all come from one sample, sequenced in a study of OX40 agonist ivuxolimab in advanced cancers. Libraries were prepared by immunoSEQ multiplex PCR; TCRdb keeps only in-frame clonotypes and omits some of them. The sample comprises more than 95,000 clones, over 85% of which are singletons, and 0.79% rests with the top ten. This specimen consisted of CD4+ or CD8+ T cells sorted from blood, obtained in a trial of the OX40 agonist ivuxolimab. The source is an adult with an advanced solid tumor such as melanoma, head and neck, liver or kidney cancer.

The chain links TRBV6-6 to TRBJ2-3; tentative D call: TRBD1 (6 bases). The V end was cut by 6 bases, the J end by 3 bases, with 13 bases between. The CDR3 covers 14 residues. Germline V gives CDR1 MNHNY, CDR2 SVGAGI (reference sequence). CDR3 sequence reads: CASSSGTRTDTQYF. The CDR3 coding sequence is TGTGCCAGCAGCTCCGGGACAAGGACAGATACGCAGTATTTT.

This clone was observed a single time. The V and J genes are TRBV6-6 and TRBJ1-5; no reliable D call. Trimming took off 6 bases at V and 4 bases at J, with 10 bases between the two ends. From germline, CDR1 is MNHNY and CDR2 SVGAGI (reference sequence). This CDR3 contains 13 residues. CDR3 bases: TGTGCCAGCAGCCGAAGGGAGAATCAGCCCCAGCATTTT. This sequence encodes CASSRRENQPQHF.